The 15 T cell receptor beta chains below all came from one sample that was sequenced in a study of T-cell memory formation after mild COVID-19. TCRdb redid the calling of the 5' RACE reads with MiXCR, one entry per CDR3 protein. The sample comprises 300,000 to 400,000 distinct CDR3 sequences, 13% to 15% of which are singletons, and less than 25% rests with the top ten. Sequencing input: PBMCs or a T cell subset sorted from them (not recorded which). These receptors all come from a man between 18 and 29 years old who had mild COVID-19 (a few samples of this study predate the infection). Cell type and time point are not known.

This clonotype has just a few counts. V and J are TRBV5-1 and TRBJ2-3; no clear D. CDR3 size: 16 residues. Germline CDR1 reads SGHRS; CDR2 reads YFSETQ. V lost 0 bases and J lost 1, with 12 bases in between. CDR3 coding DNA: TGCGCCAGCAGCTTGGGTCTCCAGGCTGGCACAGATACGCAGTATTTT. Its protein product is CASSLGLQAGTDTQYF.

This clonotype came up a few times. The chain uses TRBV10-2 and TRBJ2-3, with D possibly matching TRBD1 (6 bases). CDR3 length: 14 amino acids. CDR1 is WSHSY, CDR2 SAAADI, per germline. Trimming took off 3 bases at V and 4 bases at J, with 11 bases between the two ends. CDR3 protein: CASSEQGSADTQYF. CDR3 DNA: TGCGCCAGCAGTGAACAGGGATCGGCAGATACGCAGTATTTT.

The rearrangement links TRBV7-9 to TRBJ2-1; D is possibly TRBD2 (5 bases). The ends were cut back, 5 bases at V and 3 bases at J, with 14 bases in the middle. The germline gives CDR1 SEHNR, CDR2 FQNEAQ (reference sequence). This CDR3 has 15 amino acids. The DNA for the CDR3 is TGTGCCAGCAGCCCACCCGGGGTTCGCTACAATGAGCAGTTCTTC. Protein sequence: CASSPPGVRYNEQFF. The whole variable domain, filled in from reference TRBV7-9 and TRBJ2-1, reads DTGVSQNPRHKITKRGQNVTFRCDPISEHNRLYWYRQTLGQGPEFLTYFQNEAQLEKSRLLSDRFSAERPKGSFSTLEIQRTEQGDSAMYLCASSPPGVRYNEQFFGPGTRLTVL.

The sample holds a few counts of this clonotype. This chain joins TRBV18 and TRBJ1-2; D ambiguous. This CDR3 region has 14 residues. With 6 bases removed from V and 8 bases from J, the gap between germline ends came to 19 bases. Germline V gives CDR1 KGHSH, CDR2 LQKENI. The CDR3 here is CASSPGNEFYGYTF. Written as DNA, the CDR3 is TGTGCCAGCTCGCCCGGAAACGAGTTCTACGGCTACACCTTC.

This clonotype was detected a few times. CDR3 sequence: CASSAWGGPSTGNTIYF. The CDR3 DNA follows: TGTGCCAGCAGCGCGTGGGGGGGGCCCTCCACTGGAAACACCATATATTTT. The chain is built from TRBV9 and TRBJ1-3; D is perhaps TRBD1 (6 bases). This CDR3 is built from 17 residues. Germline values: CDR1 SGDLS, CDR2 YYNGEE. V lost 3 bases and J lost 2, with 18 bases in between.

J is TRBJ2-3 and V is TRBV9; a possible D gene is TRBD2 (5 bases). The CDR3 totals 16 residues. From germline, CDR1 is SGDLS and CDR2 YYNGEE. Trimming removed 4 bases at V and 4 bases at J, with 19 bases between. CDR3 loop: CASSPAVVRIADTQYF. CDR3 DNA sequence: TGTGCCAGCAGCCCAGCGGTGGTGAGGATTGCAGATACGCAGTATTTT.

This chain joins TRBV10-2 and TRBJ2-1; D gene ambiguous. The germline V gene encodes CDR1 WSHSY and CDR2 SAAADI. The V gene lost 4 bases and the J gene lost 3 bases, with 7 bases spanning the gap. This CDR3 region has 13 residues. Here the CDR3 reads CASSAGFYNEQFF. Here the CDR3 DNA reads TGCGCCAGCAGTGCAGGCTTCTACAATGAGCAGTTCTTC.

The CDR3: CASSPPGANEQFF. The CDR3 DNA reads TGCGCCAGCAGCCCCCCAGGGGCAAATGAGCAGTTCTTC. The chain is built from TRBV4-1 and TRBJ2-1, with D possibly matching TRBD1 (6 bases). Germline V gene lookup returns CDR1 MGHRA and CDR2 YSYEKL. V lost 4 bases and J lost 7, with 11 bases in between. This CDR3 comprises 13 residues.

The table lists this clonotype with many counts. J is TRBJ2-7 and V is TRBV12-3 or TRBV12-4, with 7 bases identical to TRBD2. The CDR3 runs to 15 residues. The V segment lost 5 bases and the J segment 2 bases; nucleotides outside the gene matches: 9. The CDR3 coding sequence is TGTGCCAGCAGTCCTCTGGGAGGGGTTACCTACGAGCAGTACTTC. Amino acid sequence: CASSPLGGVTYEQYF.

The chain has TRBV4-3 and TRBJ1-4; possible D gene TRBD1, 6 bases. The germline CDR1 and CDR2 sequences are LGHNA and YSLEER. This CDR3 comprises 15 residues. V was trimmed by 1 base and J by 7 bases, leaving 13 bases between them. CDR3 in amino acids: CASSQALGAGEKLFF. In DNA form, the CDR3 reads TGCGCCAGCAGCCAAGCTCTGGGGGCAGGTGAAAAACTGTTTTTT.

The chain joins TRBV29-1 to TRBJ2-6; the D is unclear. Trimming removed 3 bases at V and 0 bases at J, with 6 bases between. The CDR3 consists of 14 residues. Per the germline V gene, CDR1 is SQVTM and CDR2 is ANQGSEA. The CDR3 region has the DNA TGCAGCGTTGATGGGGTCTCTGGGGCCAACGTCCTGACTTTC. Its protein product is CSVDGVSGANVLTF.

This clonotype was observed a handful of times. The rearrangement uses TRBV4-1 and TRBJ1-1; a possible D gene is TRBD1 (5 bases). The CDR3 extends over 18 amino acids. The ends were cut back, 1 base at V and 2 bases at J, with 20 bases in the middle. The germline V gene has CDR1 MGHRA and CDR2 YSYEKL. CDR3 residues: CASSQGGYSGTENTEAFF. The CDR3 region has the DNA TGCGCCAGCAGCCAAGGGGGGTATTCCGGGACTGAAAACACTGAAGCTTTCTTT.

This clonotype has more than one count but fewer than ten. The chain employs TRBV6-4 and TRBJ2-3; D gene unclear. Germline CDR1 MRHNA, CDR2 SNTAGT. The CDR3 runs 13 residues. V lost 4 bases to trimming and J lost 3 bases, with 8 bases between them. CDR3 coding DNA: TGTGCCAGCAGTGTTTCCGCGACAGATACGCAGTATTTT. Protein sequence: CASSVSATDTQYF.

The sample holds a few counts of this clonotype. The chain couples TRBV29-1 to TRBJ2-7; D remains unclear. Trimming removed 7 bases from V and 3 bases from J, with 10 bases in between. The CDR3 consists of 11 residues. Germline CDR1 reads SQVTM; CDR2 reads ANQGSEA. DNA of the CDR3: TGCAGCGCCGTGTATGGCTACGAGCAGTACGTC. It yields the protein CSAVYGYEQYV.

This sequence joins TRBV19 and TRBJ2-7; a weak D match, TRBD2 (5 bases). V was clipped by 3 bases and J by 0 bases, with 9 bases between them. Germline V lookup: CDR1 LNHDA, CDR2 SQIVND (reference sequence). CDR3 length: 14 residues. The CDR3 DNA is TGTGCCAGTAGTATGGGCGGGTACTCCTACGAGCAGTACTTC. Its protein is CASSMGGYSYEQYF.